Listed below are T cell receptor beta chains from one sample, sequenced in a study of quantifying T cell responses using KT2 cells. TCRdb independently ran MiXCR on the UMI-ligation and nested PCR reads; one entry per CDR3 protein. Altogether fewer than 50,000 distinct CDR3 sequences are present, roughly 11% being singletons, with the ten largest covering around 9.3%. Sequenced material: PBMCs spiked with cells of the T cell clone KT2. The receptors here all came from a human donor. Both conserved end residues are part of each CDR3. A D gene is named only where the DNA matches it firmly. Part of the rows lack a size; the others show once, few, many or a class for expanded clones.

>TRBV10-2|15|.|.|TRBJ1-3
CASSEPDSSGNTIYF
TGCGCCAGCAGTGAGCCGGACAGCTCTGGAAACACCATATATTTT
>TRBV20-1|13|.|many|TRBJ2-3
CSARAPGRDTQYF
TGCAGTGCTAGAGCTCCAGGGAGAGATACGCAGTATTTT
>TRBV6-6|15|.|.|TRBJ1-2
CASRAQGEDNYGYTF
TGTGCCAGCAGAGCACAGGGTGAGGATAACTATGGCTACACCTTC
>TRBV19|14|.|.|TRBJ2-1
CASMSGSRVHEQFF
TGTGCCAGTATGAGTGGAAGTCGGGTACATGAGCAGTTCTTC
>TRBV20-1|13|.|.|TRBJ2-7
CSARAGYTYEQYF
TGCAGTGCTAGAGCAGGGTACACCTACGAGCAGTACTTC
>TRBV20-1|13|TRBD2|.|TRBJ2-7
CSAAPGTSGPQYF
TGCAGTGCGGCACCCGGGACTAGCGGTCCTCAGTACTTC
>TRBV20-1|16|.|once|TRBJ2-3
CSASVGAAFSTDTQYF
TGCAGTGCTAGTGTGGGGGCGGCTTTCAGCACAGATACGCAGTATTTT
>TRBV2|15|TRBD2|many|TRBJ2-3
CASASGEPWTDTQYF
TGTGCCAGCGCGAGCGGGGAGCCTTGGACAGATACGCAGTATTTT
>TRBV9|12|.|.|TRBJ2-3
CASSKYTDTQYF
TGTGCCAGCAGTAAATACACAGATACGCAGTATTTT
>TRBV9|17|TRBD2|many|TRBJ2-1
CASSAAPTSGRGNEQFF
TGTGCCAGCAGCGCGGCCCCTACTAGCGGGAGAGGTAATGAGCAGTTCTTC
>TRBV6-2/TRBV6-3|15|.|few|TRBJ1-1
CASSYSRAGPTEAFF
TGTGCCAGCAGTTACTCCCGGGCAGGGCCCACTGAAGCTTTCTTT
>TRBV24-1|14|.|.|TRBJ1-5
CATSDPDSNQPQHF
TGTGCCACCAGTGATCCGGATAGCAATCAGCCCCAGCATTTT
>TRBV7-9|13|.|many|TRBJ2-3
CASSFWVPDTQYF
TGTGCCAGCAGCTTCTGGGTCCCAGATACGCAGTATTTT
>TRBV5-1|15|.|.|TRBJ2-7
CASMAAKGGSYEQYF
TGCGCCAGCATGGCGGCCAAGGGGGGTTCCTACGAGCAGTACTTC
>TRBV14|13|.|few|TRBJ2-5
CASSQHTEGTQYF
TGTGCCAGCAGCCAACATACGGAGGGGACCCAGTACTTC
>TRBV6-2/TRBV6-3|13|.|few|TRBJ1-5
CASSGQSGQPQHF
TGTGCCAGCTCGGGACAATCCGGTCAGCCCCAGCATTTT
>TRBV11-2|14|.|few|TRBJ2-1
CASSLDHRVNEQFF
TGTGCCAGCAGCTTAGACCACAGGGTCAATGAGCAGTTCTTC
>TRBV11-3|15|TRBD1|.|TRBJ2-1
CASSSGQGEVDEQFF
TGTGCCAGCAGCTCGGGACAGGGGGAGGTGGATGAGCAGTTCTTC
>TRBV20-1|16|.|many|TRBJ1-6
CSASGPGLSYNSPLHF
TGCAGTGCTAGTGGACCAGGGCTATCTTATAATTCACCCCTCCACTTT
>TRBV7-8|12|.|few|TRBJ1-1
CASSVGTSEAFF
TGTGCCAGCAGCGTCGGGACCTCTGAAGCTTTCTTT
>TRBV3-1|16|.|few|TRBJ2-2
CASSQVWGLNTGELFF
TGTGCCAGCAGCCAAGTTTGGGGGCTGAACACCGGGGAGCTGTTTTTT
>TRBV12-3/TRBV12-4|12|.|.|TRBJ1-2
CASSLWADGYTF
TGTGCCAGCAGTCTTTGGGCCGATGGCTACACCTTC
>TRBV5-5|16|TRBD1|.|TRBJ1-1
CASSPGQGLMNTEAFF
TGTGCCAGCAGCCCGGGACAGGGGTTGATGAACACTGAAGCTTTCTTT
>TRBV25-1|17|TRBD2|many|TRBJ2-1
CASTQGTSGREANEQFF
TGTGCCAGCACCCAGGGGACTAGCGGGAGGGAGGCCAATGAGCAGTTCTTC
>TRBV4-3|17|TRBD1|medium-sized|TRBJ2-7
CASSQDLPGTGGNEQYF
TGCGCCAGCAGCCAAGATCTGCCCGGGACAGGGGGGAACGAGCAGTACTTC
>TRBV20-1|16|.|.|TRBJ1-4
CSAFGGSGFTNEKLFF
TGCAGTGCTTTCGGAGGTTCAGGGTTCACTAATGAAAAACTGTTTTTT
>TRBV12-3/TRBV12-4|14|TRBD2|many|TRBJ2-1
CASSFGGAVNEQFF
TGTGCCAGCAGTTTCGGGGGGGCCGTGAATGAGCAGTTCTTC
>TRBV6-5|15|.|.|TRBJ1-1
CASSYSAAGSREAFF
TGTGCCAGCAGTTACTCCGCCGCGGGGTCCCGTGAAGCTTTCTTT
>TRBV11-2|12|.|.|TRBJ2-7
CASSLDGYEQYF
TGTGCCAGCAGCTTAGACGGCTACGAGCAGTACTTC
>TRBV20-1|14|.|.|TRBJ2-1
CRANRGSYYNEQFF
TGCAGGGCTAATAGGGGGAGCTACTACAATGAGCAGTTCTTC
>TRBV7-9|12|.|many|TRBJ2-3
CASSLLGDTQYF
TGTGCCAGCTCACTACTGGGAGATACGCAGTATTTT
>TRBV20-1|15|.|.|TRBJ1-1
CSAWGGEAENTEAFF
TGCAGTGCTTGGGGCGGGGAGGCCGAGAACACTGAAGCTTTCTTT
>TRBV11-2|17|.|.|TRBJ2-6
CASSLGVAESGANVLTF
TGTGCCAGCAGCTTAGGGGTCGCAGAGTCTGGGGCCAACGTCCTGACTTTC
>TRBV11-2|15|.|.|TRBJ2-7
CASSLEAGYSYEQYF
TGTGCCAGCAGCTTAGAGGCAGGGTACAGCTACGAGCAGTACTTC
>TRBV6-5|13|.|many|TRBJ1-2
CASSFDSNYGYTF
TGTGCCAGCAGTTTCGACAGCAACTATGGCTACACCTTC
>TRBV20-1|15|.|many|TRBJ2-1
CSALPREGVRGEQFF
TGCAGTGCCTTACCGCGTGAGGGAGTAAGAGGTGAGCAGTTCTTC
>TRBV30|13|.|few|TRBJ2-3
CAWSRDGRYTQYF
TGTGCCTGGAGTAGGGACGGGAGATATACGCAGTATTTT
>TRBV12-3/TRBV12-4|13|.|few|TRBJ2-4
CASNSPGRNIQYF
TGTGCCAGCAACTCGCCCGGGCGGAACATTCAGTACTTC
>TRBV6-2/TRBV6-3|14|TRBD2|few|TRBJ2-1
CASTRGLAGNEQFF
TGTGCCAGCACCAGAGGACTAGCGGGAAATGAGCAGTTCTTC
>TRBV11-2|13|.|many|TRBJ2-1
CASSLDRPGEQFF
TGTGCCAGCAGCTTAGATCGGCCAGGGGAGCAGTTCTTC
>TRBV6-6|12|.|.|TRBJ2-5
CASSHNQETQYF
TGTGCCAGCAGCCACAACCAAGAGACCCAGTACTTC
>TRBV7-8|16|TRBD2|many|TRBJ2-7
CASSLTSGGAFYEQYF
TGTGCCAGCAGCTTGACTAGCGGGGGGGCGTTCTACGAGCAGTACTTC
>TRBV12-3/TRBV12-4|14|.|.|TRBJ2-1
CASSLELDLNEQFF
TGTGCCAGCAGTTTGGAGCTAGACCTCAATGAGCAGTTCTTC
>TRBV4-1|13|.|.|TRBJ1-5
CASSHVGNQPQHF
TGCGCCAGCAGCCATGTCGGCAATCAGCCCCAGCATTTT
>TRBV19|15|.|.|TRBJ1-1
CASSLNRVKNTEAFF
TGTGCCAGTAGTCTCAACAGGGTTAAGAACACTGAAGCTTTCTTT
>TRBV15|15|TRBD2|few|TRBJ2-4
CATSGNGGGKNIQYF
TGTGCCACCAGCGGGAACGGGGGGGGCAAAAACATTCAGTACTTC
>TRBV7-7|15|.|.|TRBJ2-5
CASSSPLGGTETQYF
TGTGCTAGCAGCTCGCCGTTGGGGGGCACGGAGACCCAGTACTTC
>TRBV6-1|13|TRBD1|many|TRBJ1-1
CASTWTGYTEAFF
TGTGCCAGCACCTGGACAGGGTACACTGAAGCTTTCTTT
>TRBV5-6|18|.|.|TRBJ1-1
CASSLGIWGVGMNTEAFF
TGTGCCAGCAGCTTGGGTATTTGGGGTGTAGGCATGAACACTGAAGCTTTCTTT
>TRBV29-1|15|.|.|TRBJ1-1
CSVVMRLKGDTEAFF
TGCAGCGTTGTAATGCGCCTCAAGGGGGACACTGAAGCTTTCTTT
>TRBV7-9|14|.|.|TRBJ1-5
CASSFAGSGQPQHF
TGTGCCAGCAGCTTCGCAGGGTCGGGTCAGCCCCAGCATTTT
>TRBV29-1|12|.|many|TRBJ1-1
CSVGRPNTEAFF
TGCAGCGTTGGAAGACCAAACACTGAAGCTTTCTTT
>TRBV6-2/TRBV6-3|14|.|few|TRBJ2-3
CASSYFRGSDTQYF
TGTGCCAGCAGTTACTTTCGGGGTTCGGATACGCAGTATTTT
>TRBV4-3|15|.|many|TRBJ2-1
CASSQDPGLHNEQFF
TGCGCCAGCAGCCAAGATCCCGGACTCCACAATGAGCAGTTCTTC
>TRBV20-1|14|TRBD1|.|TRBJ1-1
CSAADRGRNTEAFF
TGCAGTGCTGCTGACAGGGGGAGGAACACTGAAGCTTTCTTT
>TRBV29-1|13|TRBD1|.|TRBJ1-6
CSVGEGADSPLHF
TGCAGCGTTGGGGAGGGGGCAGACTCACCCCTCCACTTT
>TRBV24-1|15|.|.|TRBJ2-6
CATSDGISGANVLTF
TGTGCCACCAGTGATGGAATCTCTGGGGCCAACGTCCTGACTTTC
>TRBV3-1|14|.|.|TRBJ1-2
CASSQDRANYGYTF
TGTGCCAGCAGCCAAGACCGGGCTAACTATGGCTACACCTTC
>TRBV6-4|14|TRBD1|medium-sized|TRBJ1-1
CASSAGTGGTEAFF
TGTGCCAGCAGTGCCGGGACAGGGGGCACTGAAGCTTTCTTT